One and the same sample provided the 15 T cell receptor beta chains below, sequenced in a study of CD8 T cells in ankylosing spondylitis (dated by TCRdb to between 2016 and 2019). Here is what the overall study found, with its caveats: Blood from ankylosing spondylitis patients appeared to be characterized by a TCR beta motif made up of seven or eight highly homologous amino acid variants.

The method behind the library was 5' RACE. Reads for this sample came from an Illumina HiSeq 2500. Through fastp at Q25 and MiXCR, TCRdb rebuilt clones from the public reads, retaining in-frame beta chains. Each CDR3 protein gets just one entry, which takes the most common genes and DNA from the rows behind it. Recorded for this sample are fewer than 550,000 distinct CDR3 sequences; about 5% of them occurred a single time. The ten biggest clones cover approximately 3.5% of the sample. Antigen specificity for these receptors is unknown. Sequenced: blood, either unsorted or a sorted T cell fraction (not recorded which). Source of these receptors: a male donor with ankylosing spondylitis.

Many counts were recorded for this clonotype. The chain is built from TRBV27 and TRBJ2-3, with TRBD1 matching over 10 bases. Germline-derived CDR1 and CDR2 are MNHEY and SMNVEV (reference sequence). This CDR3 has 16 amino acids. The ends lost 3 bases at V and 5 bases at J; junction bases unmatched: 8. CDR3 coding DNA: TGTGCCAGCAGTTTCCGAGGGACAGGGGAGAGAGATACGCAGTATTTT. Amino acids: CASSFRGTGERDTQYF.

Many counts were recorded for this clonotype. The chain carries TRBV9 and TRBJ2-1; no clear D gene. The CDR3 consists of 16 residues. CDR1 is SGDLS, CDR2 YYNGEE, per germline. The V gene lost 4 bases and the J gene lost 8 bases, with 22 bases spanning the gap. CDR3 bases: TGTGCCAGCAGCACTAACCCTACGTTTGAGGTCGATGAGCAGTTCTTC. This sequence encodes CASSTNPTFEVDEQFF. The full variable domain, its missing parts supplied by reference TRBV9 and TRBJ2-1, is DSGVTQTPKHLITATGQRVTLRCSPRSGDLSVYWYQQSLDQGLQFLIQYYNGEERAKGNILERFSAQQFPDLHSELNLSSLELGDSALYFCASSTNPTFEVDEQFFGPGTRLTVL.

This clonotype was picked up many times. This chain links TRBV20-1 with TRBJ2-4; 9 nucleotides match TRBD1. This CDR3 region has 13 residues. Germline CDR1 DFQATT, CDR2 SNEGSKA (reference sequence). The J segment lost 6 bases and the V segment lost 7 bases, leaving 7 bases of the junction unmatched. The DNA for the CDR3 is TGCAGTGTTACTACAGGGGGCCGAAACATTCAGTACTTC. Protein sequence: CSVTTGGRNIQYF.

This clonotype was found many times. This chain links TRBV18 with TRBJ2-1; D is perhaps TRBD1 (8 bases). This CDR3 comprises 14 residues. CDR1 is KGHSH, CDR2 LQKENI, per germline. Trimming took off 5 bases at V and 5 bases at J, with 13 bases between the two ends. DNA for the CDR3: TGTGCCAGCTCAGCTACAGGGGGGGACAATGAGCAGTTCTTC. This sequence encodes CASSATGGDNEQFF.

This clonotype was counted many times. The rearrangement uses TRBV7-2 and TRBJ2-3, with 11 nucleotides matching TRBD2. In germline, CDR1 is SGHTA, CDR2 FQGNSA. CDR3 length: 16 amino acids. V dropped 8 bases and J dropped 0; count of bases not matched to a gene: 7. For the CDR3, the DNA is TGTGCCAGCTCCGTAGCGGGGGGGTCTAGCACAGATACGCAGTATTTT. Amino acids: CASSVAGGSSTDTQYF.

This clonotype was seen at least ten times. V and J are TRBV12-3 or TRBV12-4 and TRBJ2-1; 11 bases are a match to TRBD2. The junction had 6 bases not matched to a gene; V was cut back by 7 bases and J by 4 bases. This CDR3 is built from 15 residues. The CDR3, as DNA: TGTGCCAGCACTATTAGCGGGGGGGCTTACAATGAGCAGTTCTTC. Protein: CASTISGGAYNEQFF.

This clonotype occurred many times. The J gene is TRBJ2-1, the V gene TRBV12-3 or TRBV12-4; D unclear. Trimming removed 3 bases at V and 6 bases at J, with 6 bases between. The CDR3 has 12 amino acids. CDR3 in amino acids: CASSLAPNEQFF. The CDR3 DNA sequence: TGTGCCAGCAGTTTGGCCCCCAATGAGCAGTTCTTC.

This clonotype was observed many times. The chain carries TRBV20-1 and TRBJ2-1, with no clear D. The CDR3 spans 11 residues. Trimming removed 5 bases from V and 7 bases from J, with 9 bases in between. Germline V gene data show CDR1 as DFQATT and CDR2 as SNEGSKA (reference sequence). CDR3 loop: CSAQRGNEQFF. The DNA of the CDR3 is TGCAGTGCTCAACGTGGGAATGAGCAGTTCTTC.

Ten or more counts support this clonotype. The J gene is TRBJ2-7, the V gene TRBV6-5; 10 bases are a match to TRBD2. Trimming cost V 0 bases and J 5 bases; bases outside gene matches: 4. This CDR3 contains 15 residues. Germline loops: CDR1 MNHEY, CDR2 SVGAGI. CDR3 bases: TGTGCCAGCAGTTACTCGATTCTAGCGGGAGACGAGCAGTACTTC. Translation: CASSYSILAGDEQYF.

This clonotype has a count of ten or more. The V and J genes are TRBV12-3 or TRBV12-4 and TRBJ1-5; the match to TRBD1 covers 7 bases. Losses at the gene ends were 5 bases for V and 2 bases for J; bases not matched to a gene: 3. The CDR3 has 14 amino acids. The CDR3 loop reads CASSHTGGNQPQHF. CDR3 coding DNA: TGTGCCAGCAGTCACACAGGGGGCAATCAGCCCCAGCATTTT.

The chain is built from TRBV6-5 and TRBJ2-2; TRBD1 might be the D (6 bases). The germline V and J ends were trimmed by 3 bases and 0 bases, with 11 bases remaining between them. From germline, CDR1 is MNHEY and CDR2 SVGAGI. The CDR3 has 16 residues. In nucleotides, the CDR3 is TGTGCCAGCAGTTATTCGTCAGGGGCGAACACCGGGGAGCTGTTTTTT. Translated: CASSYSSGANTGELFF.

This clonotype was seen ten or more times. The genes are TRBV20-1 and TRBJ2-7; 7 bases agree with TRBD1. The CDR3 sequence is 14 residues long. Germline V gives CDR1 DFQATT, CDR2 SNEGSKA (reference sequence). Trimming cost V 3 bases and J 7 bases; bases outside gene matches: 12. CDR3 residues: CSASRDSSLWEQYF. CDR3 bases: TGCAGTGCTAGCCGGGACAGCTCCTTGTGGGAGCAGTACTTC.

In its sample, this clonotype was seen many times. The chain recombines TRBV5-5 with TRBJ1-1, with D possibly TRBD1 on 5 matching bases. CDR3 length equals 14 residues. Germline V CDR1 and CDR2: SGHKS, YYEKEE (reference sequence). V was trimmed by 1 base and J by 7 bases, leaving 14 bases between them. This CDR3 reads CASSLTPGGVEAFF. CDR3 DNA sequence: TGTGCCAGCAGCTTGACCCCCGGGGGGGTTGAAGCTTTCTTT.

The table lists this clonotype with many counts. The chain is built from TRBV7-2 and TRBJ1-2; a weak D match, TRBD1 (5 bases). V gave up 10 bases and J gave up 3 bases, with 18 bases separating them. CDR1 is SGHTA and CDR2 is FQGNSA in the germline V gene. The CDR3 spans 14 residues. The CDR3 DNA reads TGTGCCATCCAGCTTCAGGGCATCTACTATGGCTACACCTTC. Translating gives CAIQLQGIYYGYTF. The whole variable domain, remainder taken from reference TRBV7-2 and TRBJ1-2, is GAGVSQSPSNKVTEKGKDVELRCDPISGHTALYWYRQSLGQGLEFLIYFQGNSAPDKSGLPSDRFSAERTGGSVSTLTIQRTQQEDSAVYLCAIQLQGIYYGYTFGSGTRLTVV.

This chain links TRBV12-5 with TRBJ1-5, with unresolved D. V was clipped by 7 bases and J by 5 bases, with 18 bases between them. This CDR3 has 15 residues. Germline lookup yields CDR1 LGHNT and CDR2 FRNRAP. This CDR3 is CASALEREGYQPQHF. The CDR3 DNA is TGTGCTAGTGCCTTGGAACGGGAGGGTTATCAGCCCCAGCATTTT.